This T cell receptor (beta chain) is from a study of beta chain features in type 1 diabetes. Study-level background: There were approximately 100 million sorted cells examined across all samples.

Expressed TCRB transcripts were sequenced, since all the RNA that had been isolated was reverse transcribed. Measured with immunoSEQ multiplex PCR; TCRdb has only the in-frame clones, and not every one. The sample yields a few hundred thousand clones, approximately 12% seen once. Naive, central memory, regulatory and stem cell-like memory cells within the CD4+ compartment were sorted using CD45RO/CCR7/CD25/CD127/CD95/CD27. The study's findings and limits: Reduced insertions and increased deletions marked VDJ junctions in type 1 diabetes patients.

On this clone itself: Antigen specificity is unknown.

Sequenced: naive CD4+ T cells from blood. The clonotype originates from a young man in good health.

The CDR3 sequence: CASSRQGAREKLFF. CDR3 nucleotide sequence: TGTGCCAGCAGTCGACAGGGGGCACGCGAAAAACTGTTTTTT. This sequence joins TRBV28 and TRBJ1-4; TRBD1 agrees at 10 bases. The germline gives CDR1 MDHEN, CDR2 SYDVKM. There are 14 residues in the CDR3. V lost 5 bases, J lost 8 bases, and 5 bases stayed unmatched.